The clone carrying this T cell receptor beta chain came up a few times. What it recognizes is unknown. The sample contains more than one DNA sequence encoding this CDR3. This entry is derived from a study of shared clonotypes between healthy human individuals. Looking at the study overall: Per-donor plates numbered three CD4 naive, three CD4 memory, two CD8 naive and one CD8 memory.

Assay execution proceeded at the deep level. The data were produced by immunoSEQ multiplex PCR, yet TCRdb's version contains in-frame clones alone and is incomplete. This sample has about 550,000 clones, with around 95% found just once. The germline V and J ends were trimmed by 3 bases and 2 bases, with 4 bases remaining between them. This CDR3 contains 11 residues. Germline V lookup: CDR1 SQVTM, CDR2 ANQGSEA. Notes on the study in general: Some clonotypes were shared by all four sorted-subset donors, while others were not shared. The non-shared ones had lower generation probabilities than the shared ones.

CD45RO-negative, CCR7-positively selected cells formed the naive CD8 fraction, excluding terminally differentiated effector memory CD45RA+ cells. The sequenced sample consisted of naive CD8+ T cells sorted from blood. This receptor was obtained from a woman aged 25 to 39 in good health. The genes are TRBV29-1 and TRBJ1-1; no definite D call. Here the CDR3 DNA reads TGCAGCGTTGAGGGCAACACTGAAGCTTTCTTT. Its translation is CSVEGNTEAFF.